Listed below are T cell receptor beta chains from one sample, sequenced in a study of beta chain features in type 1 diabetes. Method: immunoSEQ multiplex PCR; TCRdb's copy keeps in-frame clones and lacks some. In the table there are under 450,000 clones, approximately 13% of which are singletons. Sequencing was performed on naive CD4+ T cells from blood. The source is a man aged 30 to 39 in good health. The CDR3 runs from the conserved cysteine through the conserved F or W. Each record gives: D gene, V gene, clone size, J gene, CDR3 DNA, CDR3 protein. The D gene is left open where the match is weak. For some rows the clone size is stated as once, few or many, or as a class when expanded; others skip it.

>NA|TRBV2|NA|TRBJ1-5
TGTGCCAGCAGTGAAAGTCAGCCCCAGCATTTT
CASSESQPQHF
>NA|TRBV21-1|few|TRBJ1-2
TGTGCCAGCAGCAATAGGAATAAGGAGAAGACCTTC
CASSNRNKEKTF
>NA|TRBV28|NA|TRBJ2-1
TGTGCCAGCCAGGGACACCCGGACTACAATGAGCAGTTCTTC
CASQGHPDYNEQFF
>NA|TRBV7-2|few|TRBJ1-5
TGTGCCAGCAGCTTCGACAGGAATCAGCCCCAGCATTTT
CASSFDRNQPQHF
>NA|TRBV7-6|NA|TRBJ2-2
TGTGCCAGCAGCAGCATGATTCCTCAGGGACCTCACACCGGGGAGCTGTTTTTT
CASSSMIPQGPHTGELFF
>NA|TRBV18|few|TRBJ2-7
TGTGCCAGCTCACCACCCGTAGGGAGTGACGAGCAGTACTTC
CASSPPVGSDEQYF
>NA|TRBV6-1|NA|TRBJ2-5
TGTGCCAGCAGTGATATTTGGGCAGGCCAAGAGACCCAGTACTTC
CASSDIWAGQETQYF
>TRBD1|TRBV5-4|NA|TRBJ2-3
TGTGCCAGTGCAACCAGGGGGCGTAGCACAGATACGCAGTATTTT
CASATRGRSTDTQYF
>NA|TRBV19|NA|TRBJ2-5
TGTGCCAGTAGTCCCTTGACTAAAGAGACCCAGTACTTC
CASSPLTKETQYF
>NA|TRBV30|few|TRBJ2-3
TGTGCCTTTAGCGGAGATAGCACAGATACGCAGTATTTT
CAFSGDSTDTQYF
>TRBD2|TRBV5-4|NA|TRBJ2-5
TGTGCCAGCAGCCAGGGACTAGCGGGGGCCCAAGAGACCCAGTACTTC
CASSQGLAGAQETQYF
>NA|TRBV7-9|NA|TRBJ1-1
TGTGCCGGCGACGGGAACACTGAAGCTTTCTTT
CAGDGNTEAFF
>NA|TRBV28|NA|TRBJ2-5
TGTGCCAGCAGTTACAGCCAAGAGACCCAGTACTTC
CASSYSQETQYF
>NA|TRBV30|few|TRBJ1-1
TGTGCCTGGAGTTCGGACAGAGAAAACACTGAAGCTTTCTTT
CAWSSDRENTEAFF
>NA|TRBV25-1|NA|TRBJ2-1
TGTGCCAGCAGTGAATCGGGCAGGGGTCACTACAATGAGCAGTTCTTC
CASSESGRGHYNEQFF
>NA|TRBV9|few|TRBJ2-4
TGTGCCAGCAGCCTGGGTGGTTTAGCCAAAAACATTCAGTACTTC
CASSLGGLAKNIQYF
>TRBD1|TRBV29-1|NA|TRBJ1-1
TGCAGCGTTGAAGTCTGGGACAGGGGGCTGAACACTGAAGCTTTCTTT
CSVEVWDRGLNTEAFF
>TRBD2|TRBV14|NA|TRBJ2-3
TGTGCCAGCAGCCTAGCGGGGGGGCGAGATACGCAGTATTTT
CASSLAGGRDTQYF
>NA|TRBV7-2|NA|TRBJ1-2
TGTGCCAGCAGCAGATGGAGGGATGGCTACACCTTC
CASSRWRDGYTF
>TRBD1|TRBV18|NA|TRBJ1-2
TGTGCCAGCTCACCAAGCGGACAGGGAGGTGGCTACACCTTC
CASSPSGQGGGYTF
>NA|TRBV18|NA|TRBJ2-1
TGTGCCAGCTCACCCGGGGTAGCCGGGGAGCGCAATGAGCAGTTCTTC
CASSPGVAGERNEQFF
>NA|TRBV5-4|NA|TRBJ1-1
TGTGCCAGCAGCCTACAGGGTGGGAACACTGAAGCTTTCTTT
CASSLQGGNTEAFF
>TRBD1|TRBV6-5|NA|TRBJ2-5
TGTGCCAGCAGTTCGGACAGGGGGTTAACCCAGTACTTC
CASSSDRGLTQYF
>NA|TRBV9|NA|TRBJ2-5
TGTGCCAGCAGCGTAGGGGGGCTCCAAGAGACCCAGTACTTC
CASSVGGLQETQYF
>NA|TRBV7-9|NA|TRBJ2-1
TGTGCCAGCAGCTTAGGTGGGGCCTCCTACAATGAGCAGTTCTTC
CASSLGGASYNEQFF
>TRBD2|TRBV30|NA|TRBJ2-1
TGTGCCTGGGCCCCGGGAGGGGCAGGGACCTACAATGAGCAGTTCTTC
CAWAPGGAGTYNEQFF
>TRBD2|TRBV30|NA|TRBJ2-1
TGTGCCTGGGACTTAGCGGGAGGCGGCAATGAGCAGTTCTTC
CAWDLAGGGNEQFF
>NA|TRBV29-1|few|TRBJ1-4
TGCAGCGCCCAGGGTGGGTCGATTCGAGAAAAACTGTTTTTT
CSAQGGSIREKLFF
>NA|TRBV29-1|few|TRBJ1-2
TGCAGCGTTGTAAGTTCGGCAGGGTTCTATGGCTACACCTTC
CSVVSSAGFYGYTF
>TRBD1|TRBV7-2|NA|TRBJ2-7
TGTGCCAGCAGCGCGGACAGGGGTGCCTACGAGCAGTACTTC
CASSADRGAYEQYF
>NA|TRBV27|few|TRBJ2-3
TGTGCCAGCAAGGACTACCGCACAGATACGCAGTATTTT
CASKDYRTDTQYF
>NA|TRBV2|NA|TRBJ2-2
TGTGCCAGCAACAGGGTCGACACCGGGGAGCTGTTTTTT
CASNRVDTGELFF
>NA|TRBV30|few|TRBJ2-2
TGTGCCTGGGGAGCTACCGGGGAGCTGTTTTTT
CAWGATGELFF
>NA|TRBV6-6|few|TRBJ2-3
TGTGCCAGCACCTACCGGGGAGATACGCAGTATTTT
CASTYRGDTQYF
>NA|TRBV5-1|NA|TRBJ1-1
TGCGCCAGCAGCCCGGTGGACAGAAACACTGAAGCTTTCTTT
CASSPVDRNTEAFF
>NA|TRBV6-1|NA|TRBJ2-7
TGTGCCAGCAATCAGGACGAGCAGTACTTC
CASNQDEQYF
>NA|TRBV29-1|few|TRBJ2-5
TGCAGCGTTGCAAGGAGGGGAGAGACCCAGTACTTC
CSVARRGETQYF